The 7 T cell receptor beta chains below were found in one sample sequenced in a study of response to subunit inactivated influenza vaccine. TCRdb re-analysed the RT-PCR reads in MiXCR, keeping a single row per CDR3 protein. The data show hundreds of thousands of distinct CDR3 sequences, 15% to 18% seen once. The sample here was PBMCs from blood, taken about 13 days after vaccination. These receptors all come from a man aged 50-60 years who received an inactivated influenza vaccine.

This clonotype was counted only a few times. This chain links TRBV15 with TRBJ2-4; D possibly corresponds to TRBD1 (5 bases). Trimming took off 5 bases at V and 9 bases at J, with 14 bases between the two ends. Germline values: CDR1 LNHNV, CDR2 YYDKDF (reference sequence). This CDR3 is built from 13 residues. The CDR3, as DNA: TGTGCCACCAGCTCGCAAGGGGCCGGCATTCAGTACTTC. Protein product: CATSSQGAGIQYF.

The genes are TRBV27 and TRBJ2-2; D call uncertain. V dropped 3 bases and J dropped 3 bases, with 8 bases sitting between them. CDR3 length: 14 amino acids. Germline lookup yields CDR1 MNHEY and CDR2 SMNVEV (reference sequence). The CDR3, as DNA: TGTGCCAGCAGTTTCTTCGTCGACACCGGGGAGCTGTTTTTT. It codes for CASSFFVDTGELFF.

This clonotype was observed a handful of times. The gene calls are TRBV20-1 and TRBJ1-6, with 10 bases aligning to TRBD1. The trim removed 3 bases at V and 13 bases at J, leaving 12 bases unmatched. The germline V gene has CDR1 DFQATT and CDR2 SNEGSKA (reference sequence). This CDR3 region has 15 residues. CDR3 residues: CSASVTGTGAGPLHF. The CDR3 region has the DNA TGCAGTGCTAGTGTGACCGGGACAGGGGCCGGGCCCCTCCACTTT.

In this sample, this clonotype turned up a few times. This chain uses TRBV7-6 with TRBJ1-2; TRBD1 aligns across 7 bases. V lost 6 bases and J lost 8; bases outside the gene matches: 9. The CDR3 extends over 13 amino acids. CDR1 is SGHVS, CDR2 FNYEAQ, per germline. The CDR3 spells CASRATQQGGYTF. In DNA, the CDR3 is TGTGCCAGCAGGGCAACCCAACAGGGGGGCTACACCTTC.

This clonotype has a handful of counts. This chain connects TRBV6-1 to TRBJ1-5; 7 bases map to TRBD1. CDR3 length: 16 amino acids. The J segment lost 0 bases and the V segment lost 5 bases, leaving 7 bases of the junction unmatched. CDR1 is MNHNS and CDR2 is SASEGT in the germline V gene. As DNA, the CDR3 is TGTGCCAGCAGTATCTACGGGACAGCTAGCAATCAGCCCCAGCATTTT. Its translation: CASSIYGTASNQPQHF.

This clonotype has a handful of counts. The genes are TRBV20-1 and TRBJ2-7; D possibly corresponds to TRBD1 (5 bases). This CDR3 has 14 residues. With 2 bases removed from V and 0 bases from J, the gap between germline ends came to 11 bases. Germline V gene lookup returns CDR1 DFQATT and CDR2 SNEGSKA (reference sequence). CDR3 residues: CSARPTASSYEQYF. For the CDR3, the DNA is TGCAGTGCTAGACCGACAGCAAGCTCCTACGAGCAGTACTTC.

This clonotype was observed a handful of times. This chain's CDR3 is CASSLDSPSIGDTQYF. As DNA, the CDR3 is TGTGCCAGCAGTCTTGATTCCCCTTCGATCGGAGATACGCAGTATTTT. This chain links TRBV6-1 with TRBJ2-3; unclear D gene. The CDR3 is made up of 16 amino acids. The germline gives CDR1 MNHNS, CDR2 SASEGT. V shed 5 bases and J shed 5 bases, with 20 bases lying between them.